This record looks at one T cell receptor beta chain sequence and its context. TCRdb used MiXCR to reprocess the RACE reads, holding one entry per CDR3 protein. The sample lists fewer than 150,000 distinct CDR3 sequences, roughly 12% occurring once. These data belong to a study of human T cells and chemical hapten exposure. Overall study: Sensitization involved placing 2% DPC onto a 2 cm by 2 cm region of upper inner arm skin. Minor pooled library volume differences mainly drove per-sample TCR yield variation.

The CDR3 covers 14 residues. The germline V gene has CDR1 SGHTA and CDR2 FQGNSA. The trim removed 2 bases at V and 7 bases at J, leaving 7 bases unmatched. The time point here: patch test 2, 6 weeks after DPC sensitization. Treatment reported: therapeutic diphenylcyclopropenone sensitization with weekly scalp DPC. Blood collection took place prior to placing each patch test. RNA extraction used unfractionated whole blood as the source of total RNA. Here the sequenced sample was whole blood, taken in connection with sensitization to the hapten diphenylcyclopropenone (DPC). This clonotype was obtained from a woman in her forties or fifties with alopecia areata. Some clones in this sample may be carry-over from other donors' samples. The chain uses TRBV7-2 and TRBJ2-7; 8 bases are shared with TRBD2. The CDR3, as DNA: TGTGCCAGCAGCTTACAGCGGGAGTTGCGGGAGCAGTACTTC. Protein: CASSLQRELREQYF.